This T cell receptor (beta chain) was recovered during a study of CD8+ T cells in alopecia areata. Study summary: Oral tofacitinib (5 to 10 mg twice daily) was administered to treated patients.

Study-level findings and limits: Scalp data also include sequences from resident alphabeta T cells of normal skin. In scalp, tofacitinib significantly decreased clonality and expanded CD8+ clones among the top 100.

V lost 3 bases, J lost 7 bases, and 13 bases lay in between. Germline V gene sequence: CDR1 KGHSH, CDR2 LQKENI. This CDR3 is 13 amino acids long. Treatment described: oral pan-JAK inhibitor, 5-10 mg twice daily. Alopecia areata patients gave lesional scalp punch biopsies and peripheral blood samples. Isolated RNA was reverse transcribed into cDNA used as the sequencing template. Sequencing used immunoSEQ multiplex PCR; TCRdb keeps in-frame clones, though not all of them. The data contain 200,000 to 250,000 clones, 64% of them seen just once; the ten biggest clones take up roughly 4.2%. Worth noting for this clone: Its antigen is not identified.

The chain couples TRBV18 to TRBJ2-7; D possibly corresponds to TRBD1 (5 bases). The sequencing here drew on CD4+ T cells sorted from blood, taken at week 4, from a patient treated with tofacitinib. This sequence was found in a human donor with alopecia areata. The CDR3 spells CASSPRGSGEQYF. The CDR3 coding sequence is TGTGCCAGCTCACCTAGGGGTTCGGGTGAGCAGTACTTC.